What follows describes a single T cell receptor beta chain. This sample was included in a study of T cells after yellow fever vaccination. TCRdb processed the 5' RACE reads anew with MiXCR; each CDR3 protein has one entry. Of around 360,000 distinct CDR3 sequences listed, roughly 10% were seen once; the top ten hold 15% to 20%. Trimming shortened V by 2 bases and J by 9 bases, and 17 bases separated the two germline ends. This CDR3 spans 15 amino acids. Looked up from germline, CDR1 is SGHVS and CDR2 is FQNEAQ. The sample here was PBMCs, taken on the day of the first yellow fever vaccination. The receptor was derived from a man in his late teens or twenties who received the YFV17D yellow fever vaccine. The chain has TRBV7-8 and TRBJ2-1, with a weak D call TRBD2 (7 bases). For the CDR3, the DNA is TGTGCCAGCAGCTTACAGCGGGGCCAGGGGACTGAGCAGTTCTTC. Protein sequence: CASSLQRGQGTEQFF.